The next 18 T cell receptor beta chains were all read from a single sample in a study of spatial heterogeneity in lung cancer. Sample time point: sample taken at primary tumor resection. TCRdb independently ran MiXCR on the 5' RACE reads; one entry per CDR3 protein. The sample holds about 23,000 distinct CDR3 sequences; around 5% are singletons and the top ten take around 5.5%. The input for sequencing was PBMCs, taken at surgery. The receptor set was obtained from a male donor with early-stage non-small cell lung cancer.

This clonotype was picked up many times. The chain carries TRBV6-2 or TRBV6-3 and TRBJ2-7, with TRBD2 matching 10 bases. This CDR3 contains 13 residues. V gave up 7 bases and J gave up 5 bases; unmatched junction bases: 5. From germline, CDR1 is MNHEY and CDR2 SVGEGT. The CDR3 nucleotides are TGTGCCAGCAAGGCTAGCGGGGGAAACGAGCAGTACTTC. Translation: CASKASGGNEQYF.

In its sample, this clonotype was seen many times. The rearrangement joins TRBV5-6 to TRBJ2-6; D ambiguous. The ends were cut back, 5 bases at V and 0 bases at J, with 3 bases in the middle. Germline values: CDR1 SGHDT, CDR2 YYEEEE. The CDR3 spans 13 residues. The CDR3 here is CASRSSGANVLTF. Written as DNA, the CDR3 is TGTGCCAGCAGGAGCTCTGGGGCCAACGTCCTGACTTTC.

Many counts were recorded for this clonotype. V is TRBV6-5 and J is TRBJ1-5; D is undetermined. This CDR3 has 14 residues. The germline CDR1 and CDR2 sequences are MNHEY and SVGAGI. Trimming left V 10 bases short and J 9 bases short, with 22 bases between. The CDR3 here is CATSPGPPSSPQHF. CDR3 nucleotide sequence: TGTGCCACCTCACCGGGCCCCCCTTCCTCGCCCCAGCATTTT.

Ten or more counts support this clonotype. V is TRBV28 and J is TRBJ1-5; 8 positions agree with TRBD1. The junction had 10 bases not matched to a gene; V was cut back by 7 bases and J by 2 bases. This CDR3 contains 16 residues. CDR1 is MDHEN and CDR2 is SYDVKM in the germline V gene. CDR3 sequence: CASTTGGGFGNQPQHF. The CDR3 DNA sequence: TGTGCCAGCACCACAGGGGGTGGATTTGGCAATCAGCCCCAGCATTTT.

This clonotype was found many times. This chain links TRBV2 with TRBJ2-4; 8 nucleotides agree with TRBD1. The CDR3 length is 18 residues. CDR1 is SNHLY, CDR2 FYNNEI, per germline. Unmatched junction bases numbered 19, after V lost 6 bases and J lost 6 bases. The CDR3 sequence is CASSSRTGRTSDTNIQYF. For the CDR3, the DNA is TGTGCCAGCAGCTCTCGGACAGGGAGGACAAGCGACACAAACATTCAGTACTTC.

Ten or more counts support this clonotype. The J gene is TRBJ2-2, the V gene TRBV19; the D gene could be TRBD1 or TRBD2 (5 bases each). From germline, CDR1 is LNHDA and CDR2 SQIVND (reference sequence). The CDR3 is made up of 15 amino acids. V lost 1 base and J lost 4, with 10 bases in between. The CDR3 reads CASSIGGAATGELFF. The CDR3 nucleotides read TGTGCCAGTAGTATAGGAGGGGCAGCCACCGGGGAGCTGTTTTTT.

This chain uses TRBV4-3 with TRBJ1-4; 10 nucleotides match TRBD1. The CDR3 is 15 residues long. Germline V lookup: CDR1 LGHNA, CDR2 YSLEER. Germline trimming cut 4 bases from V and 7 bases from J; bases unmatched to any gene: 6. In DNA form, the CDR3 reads TGCGCCAGCAGCCGGATTAGGACAGGGGGTGAAAAACTGTTTTTT. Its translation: CASSRIRTGGEKLFF.

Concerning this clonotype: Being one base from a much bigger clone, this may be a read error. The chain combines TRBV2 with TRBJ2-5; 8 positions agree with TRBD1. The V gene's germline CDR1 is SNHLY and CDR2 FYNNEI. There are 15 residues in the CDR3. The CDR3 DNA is TGTGTCAGCAGTTCCGGACAGGGATGGCAAGAGACCCAGTACTTC. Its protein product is CVSSSGQGWQETQYF.

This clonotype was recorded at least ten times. The CDR3 DNA follows: TGTGCCAGCAGTACCATAGGACACCAAAGGGCTTTCTTT. The encoded protein is CASSTIGHQRAFF. V gene TRBV6-2 or TRBV6-3 combines with J gene TRBJ1-1, with D maybe TRBD1 (5 bases). The V end was cut by 5 bases, the J end by 11 bases, with 18 bases between. The CDR3 runs to 13 residues. The germline V gene encodes CDR1 MNHEY and CDR2 SVGEGT.

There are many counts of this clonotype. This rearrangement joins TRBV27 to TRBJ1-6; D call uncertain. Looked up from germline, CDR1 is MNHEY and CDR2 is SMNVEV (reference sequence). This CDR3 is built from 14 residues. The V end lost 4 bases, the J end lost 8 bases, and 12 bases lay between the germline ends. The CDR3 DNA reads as TGTGCCAGCAGTTGGGCGGTGAGGGATTCACCCCTCCACTTT. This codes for CASSWAVRDSPLHF.

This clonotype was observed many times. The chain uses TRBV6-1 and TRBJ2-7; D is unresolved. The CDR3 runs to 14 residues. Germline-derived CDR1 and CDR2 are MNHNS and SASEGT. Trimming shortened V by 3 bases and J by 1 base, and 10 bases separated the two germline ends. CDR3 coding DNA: TGTGCCAGCAGTGAGGCTAGTGCTTCCTACGAGCAGTACTTC. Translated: CASSEASASYEQYF.

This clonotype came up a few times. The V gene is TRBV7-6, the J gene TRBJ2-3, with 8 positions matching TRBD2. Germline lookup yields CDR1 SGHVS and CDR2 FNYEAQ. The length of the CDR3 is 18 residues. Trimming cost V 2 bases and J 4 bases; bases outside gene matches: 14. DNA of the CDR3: TGTGCCAGCAGCTTACAACCCACTAGCGGTGGGGTCCCAGATACGCAGTATTTT. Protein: CASSLQPTSGGVPDTQYF. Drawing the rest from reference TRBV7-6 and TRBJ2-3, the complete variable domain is GAGVSQSPRYKVTKRGQDVALRCDPISGHVSLYWYRQALGQGPEFLTYFNYEAQQDKSGLPNDRFSAERPEGSISTLTIQRTEQRDSAMYRCASSLQPTSGGVPDTQYFGPGTRLTVL.

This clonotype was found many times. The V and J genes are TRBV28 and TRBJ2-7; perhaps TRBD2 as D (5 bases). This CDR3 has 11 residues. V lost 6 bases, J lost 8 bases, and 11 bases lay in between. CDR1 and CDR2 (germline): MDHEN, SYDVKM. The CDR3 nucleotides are TGTGCCAGCAGCGCGGGCAGACAGCAGTACTTC. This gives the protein CASSAGRQQYF. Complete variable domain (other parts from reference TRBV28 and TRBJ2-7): DVKVTQSSRYLVKRTGEKVFLECVQDMDHENMFWYRQDPGLGLRLIYFSYDVKMKEKGDIPEGYSVSREKKERFSLILESASTNQTSMYLCASSAGRQQYFGPGTRLTVT.

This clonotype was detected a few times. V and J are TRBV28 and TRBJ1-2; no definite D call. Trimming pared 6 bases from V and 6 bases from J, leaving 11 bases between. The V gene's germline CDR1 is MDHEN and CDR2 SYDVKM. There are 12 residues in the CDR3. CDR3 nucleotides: TGTGCCAGCAGGACACCTCTTAATGGCTACACCTTC. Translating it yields CASRTPLNGYTF.

In DNA, the CDR3 is TGTGCCAGCAGCTTGGAGACGGCTAGCGGGAGAAGGGAGCAGTACTTC. This encodes CASSLETASGRREQYF. The chain recombines TRBV5-4 with TRBJ2-7, with 10 bases fitting TRBD2. Germline V gene lookup returns CDR1 SGHNT and CDR2 YYREEE (reference sequence). This CDR3 is built from 16 residues. The V segment lost 0 bases and the J segment 7 bases; nucleotides outside the gene matches: 10. The complete variable domain, with remaining parts taken from reference TRBV5-4 and TRBJ2-7, reads ETGVTQSPTHLIKTRGQQVTLRCSSQSGHNTVSWYQQALGQGPQFIFQYYREEENGRGNFPPRFSGLQFPNYSSELNVNALELDDSALYLCASSLETASGRREQYFGPGTRLTVT.

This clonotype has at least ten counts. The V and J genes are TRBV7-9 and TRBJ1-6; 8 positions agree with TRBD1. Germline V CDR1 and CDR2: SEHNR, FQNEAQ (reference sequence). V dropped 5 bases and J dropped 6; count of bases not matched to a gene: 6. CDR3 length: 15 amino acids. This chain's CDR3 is CASSTNRGTNSPLHF. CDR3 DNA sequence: TGTGCCAGCAGCACGAACAGGGGGACTAATTCACCCCTCCACTTT. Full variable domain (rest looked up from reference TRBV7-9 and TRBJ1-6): DTGVSQNPRHKITKRGQNVTFRCDPISEHNRLYWYRQTLGQGPEFLTYFQNEAQLEKSRLLSDRFSAERPKGSFSTLEIQRTEQGDSAMYLCASSTNRGTNSPLHFGNGTRLTVT.

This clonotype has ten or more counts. The DNA of the CDR3 is TGTGCCAGCAGCTTGGCAGGGAGGAATGAAAAACTGTTTTTT. It yields the protein CASSLAGRNEKLFF. The rearrangement joins TRBV7-2 to TRBJ1-4; D possibly corresponds to TRBD1 (5 bases). The CDR3 totals 14 residues. V was pared by 3 bases and J by 5 bases, with 10 bases between. The V gene's germline CDR1 is SGHTA and CDR2 FQGNSA.

The CDR3 DNA is TGCGCCAGCAGTCAATTGCAGGGGGGAGAGCAGTACTTC. Translating it yields CASSQLQGGEQYF. The chain carries TRBV23-1 and TRBJ2-7; D perhaps matches TRBD1 (7 bases). TRBV23-1 falls under the ORF class, with uncertain function. The V gene lost 1 base and the J gene lost 7 bases, with 11 bases spanning the gap. The CDR3 loop spans 13 amino acids.